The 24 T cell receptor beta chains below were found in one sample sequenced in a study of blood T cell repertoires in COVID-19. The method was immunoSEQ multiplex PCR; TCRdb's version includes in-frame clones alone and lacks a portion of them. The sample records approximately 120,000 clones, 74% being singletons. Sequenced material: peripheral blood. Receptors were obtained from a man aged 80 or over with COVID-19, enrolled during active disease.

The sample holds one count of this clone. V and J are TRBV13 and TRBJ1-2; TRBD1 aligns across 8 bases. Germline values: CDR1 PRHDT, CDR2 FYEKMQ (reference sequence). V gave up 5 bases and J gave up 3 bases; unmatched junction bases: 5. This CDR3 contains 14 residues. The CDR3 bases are TGTGCCAGCAGCACCACGGACAGGGACTATGGCTACACCTTC. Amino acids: CASSTTDRDYGYTF.

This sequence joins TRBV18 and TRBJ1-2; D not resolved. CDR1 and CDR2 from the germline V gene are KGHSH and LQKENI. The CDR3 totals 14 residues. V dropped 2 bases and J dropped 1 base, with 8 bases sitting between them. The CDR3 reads CASSPAADNYGYTF. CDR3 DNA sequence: TGTGCCAGCTCACCAGCGGCAGATAACTATGGCTACACCTTC.

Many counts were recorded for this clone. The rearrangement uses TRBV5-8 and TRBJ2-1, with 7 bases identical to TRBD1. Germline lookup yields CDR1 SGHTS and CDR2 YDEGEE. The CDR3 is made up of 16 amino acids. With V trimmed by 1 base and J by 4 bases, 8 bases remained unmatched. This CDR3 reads CASSLIPGTVYNEQFF. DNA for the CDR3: TGTGCCAGCAGCTTGATACCCGGGACAGTTTACAATGAGCAGTTCTTC. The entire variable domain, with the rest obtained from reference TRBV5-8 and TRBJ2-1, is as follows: EAGVTQSPTHLIKTRGQQATLRCSPISGHTSVYWYQQALGLGLQFLLWYDEGEERNRGNFPPRFSGRQFPNYSSELNVNALELEDSALYLCASSLIPGTVYNEQFFGPGTRLTVL.

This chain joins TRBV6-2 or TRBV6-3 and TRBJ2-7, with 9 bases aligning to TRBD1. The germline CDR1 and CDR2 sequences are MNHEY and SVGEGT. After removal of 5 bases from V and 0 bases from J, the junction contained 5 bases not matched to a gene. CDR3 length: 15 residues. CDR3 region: CASSADRGPSYEQYF. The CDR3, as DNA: TGTGCCAGCAGTGCGGACAGGGGACCCTCCTACGAGCAGTACTTC.

CDR3 coding DNA: TGTGCCAGCAGTTTTACTACCGGGACTAACTATGGCTACACCTTC. It is translated as CASSFTTGTNYGYTF. The chain joins TRBV6-5 to TRBJ1-2, with D hard to call. Trimming cost V 4 bases and J 0 bases, with 12 bases left between them. The CDR3 runs to 15 residues. CDR1 is MNHEY, CDR2 SVGAGI, per germline.

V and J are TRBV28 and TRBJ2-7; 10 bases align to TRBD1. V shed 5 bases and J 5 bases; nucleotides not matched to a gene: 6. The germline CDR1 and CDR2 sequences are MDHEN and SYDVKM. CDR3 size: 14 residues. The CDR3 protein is CASSADRGLDEQYF. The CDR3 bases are TGTGCCAGCAGTGCCGACAGGGGGCTGGACGAGCAGTACTTC.

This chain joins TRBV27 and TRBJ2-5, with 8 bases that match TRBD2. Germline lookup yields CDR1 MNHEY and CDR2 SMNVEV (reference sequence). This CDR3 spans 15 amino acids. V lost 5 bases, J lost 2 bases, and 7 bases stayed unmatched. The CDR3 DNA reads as TGTGCCAGCAGTCTACTCGGGGGGGGGCAAGAGACCCAGTACTTC. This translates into CASSLLGGGQETQYF.

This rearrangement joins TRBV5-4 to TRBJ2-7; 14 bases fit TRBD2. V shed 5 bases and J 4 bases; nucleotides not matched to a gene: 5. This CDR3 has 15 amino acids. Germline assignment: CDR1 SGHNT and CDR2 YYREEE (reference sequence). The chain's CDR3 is CASREGLAGDYEQYF. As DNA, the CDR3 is TGTGCCAGCAGGGAGGGACTAGCGGGAGATTACGAGCAGTACTTC.

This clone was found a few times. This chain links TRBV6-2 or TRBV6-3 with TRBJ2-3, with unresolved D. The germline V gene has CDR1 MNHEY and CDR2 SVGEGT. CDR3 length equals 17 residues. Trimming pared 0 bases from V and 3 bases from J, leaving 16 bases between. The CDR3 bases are TGTGCCAGCAGTTACTCGATGGAGTCGAGGTGGACAGATACGCAGTATTTT. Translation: CASSYSMESRWTDTQYF.

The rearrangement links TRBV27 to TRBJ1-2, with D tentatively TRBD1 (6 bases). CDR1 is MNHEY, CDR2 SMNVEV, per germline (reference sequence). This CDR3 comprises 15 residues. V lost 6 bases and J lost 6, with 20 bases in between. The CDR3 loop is CASRLREQGFHGYTF. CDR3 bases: TGTGCCAGCAGGCTTCGAGAACAGGGCTTCCATGGCTACACCTTC.

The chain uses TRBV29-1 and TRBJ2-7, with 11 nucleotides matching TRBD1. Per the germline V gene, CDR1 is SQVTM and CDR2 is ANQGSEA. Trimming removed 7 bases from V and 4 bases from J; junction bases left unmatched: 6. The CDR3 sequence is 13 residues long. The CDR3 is CSGGQGVSYEQYF. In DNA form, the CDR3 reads TGCAGCGGGGGACAGGGGGTGAGTTACGAGCAGTACTTC.

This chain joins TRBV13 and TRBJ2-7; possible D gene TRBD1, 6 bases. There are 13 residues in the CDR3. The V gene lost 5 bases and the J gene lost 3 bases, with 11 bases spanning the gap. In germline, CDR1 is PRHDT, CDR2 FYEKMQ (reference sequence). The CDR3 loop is CASSPPGHYEQYF. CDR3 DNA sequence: TGTGCCAGCAGCCCCCCGGGACACTACGAGCAGTACTTC.

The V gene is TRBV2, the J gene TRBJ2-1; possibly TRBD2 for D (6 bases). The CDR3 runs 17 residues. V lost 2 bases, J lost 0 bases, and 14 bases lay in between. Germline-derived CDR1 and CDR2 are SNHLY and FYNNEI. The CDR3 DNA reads TGTGCCAGCAGTGAACCTAGCGACCAGGGCTCCTACAATGAGCAGTTCTTC. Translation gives CASSEPSDQGSYNEQFF.

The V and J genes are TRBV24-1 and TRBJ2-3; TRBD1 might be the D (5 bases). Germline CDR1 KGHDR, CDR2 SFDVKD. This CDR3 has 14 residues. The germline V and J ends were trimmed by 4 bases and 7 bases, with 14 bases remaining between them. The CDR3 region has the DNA TGTGCCACCAGTGACCCGTGGCAGGGAAATACGCAGTATTTT. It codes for CATSDPWQGNTQYF.

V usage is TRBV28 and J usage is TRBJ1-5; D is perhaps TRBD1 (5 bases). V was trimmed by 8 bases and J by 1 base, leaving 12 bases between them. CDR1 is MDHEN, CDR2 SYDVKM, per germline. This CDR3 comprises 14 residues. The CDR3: CASQDTLSNQPQHF. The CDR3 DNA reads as TGTGCCAGCCAGGACACCCTAAGCAATCAGCCCCAGCATTTT. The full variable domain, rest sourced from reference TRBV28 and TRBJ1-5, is DVKVTQSSRYLVKRTGEKVFLECVQDMDHENMFWYRQDPGLGLRLIYFSYDVKMKEKGDIPEGYSVSREKKERFSLILESASTNQTSMYLCASQDTLSNQPQHFGDGTRLSIL.

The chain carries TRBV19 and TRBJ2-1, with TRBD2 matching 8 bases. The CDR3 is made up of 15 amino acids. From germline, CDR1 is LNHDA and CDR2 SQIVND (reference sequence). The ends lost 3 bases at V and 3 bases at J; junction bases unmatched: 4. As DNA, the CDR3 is TGTGCCAGTAGTATTGGGACTAGTAGCTACAATGAGCAGTTCTTC. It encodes CASSIGTSSYNEQFF.

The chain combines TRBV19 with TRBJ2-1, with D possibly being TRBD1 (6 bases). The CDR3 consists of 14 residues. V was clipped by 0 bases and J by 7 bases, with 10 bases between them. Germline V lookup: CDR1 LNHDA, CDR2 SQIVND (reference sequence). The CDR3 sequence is CASSIDLGQNEQFF. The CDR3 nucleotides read TGTGCCAGTAGTATAGATTTAGGACAGAATGAGCAGTTCTTC.

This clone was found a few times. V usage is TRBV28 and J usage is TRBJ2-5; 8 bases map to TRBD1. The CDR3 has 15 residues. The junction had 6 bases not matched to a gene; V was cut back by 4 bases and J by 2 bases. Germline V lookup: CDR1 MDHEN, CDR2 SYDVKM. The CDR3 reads CASSSEDRDQETQYF. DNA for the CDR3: TGTGCCAGCAGTTCAGAGGACAGGGATCAAGAGACCCAGTACTTC.

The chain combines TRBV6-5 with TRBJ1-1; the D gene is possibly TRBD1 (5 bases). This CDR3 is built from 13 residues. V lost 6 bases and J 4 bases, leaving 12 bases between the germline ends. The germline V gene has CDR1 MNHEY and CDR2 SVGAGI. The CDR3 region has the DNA TGTGCCAGCAGGGCAGTGGGGGGCACTGAAGCTTTCTTT. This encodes CASRAVGGTEAFF.

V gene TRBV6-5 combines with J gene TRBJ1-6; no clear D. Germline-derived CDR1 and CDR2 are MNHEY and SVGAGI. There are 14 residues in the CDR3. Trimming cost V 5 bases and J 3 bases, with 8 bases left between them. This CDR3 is CASSLPSYNSPLHF. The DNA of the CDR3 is TGTGCCAGCAGTCTGCCGAGCTATAATTCACCCCTCCACTTT.

The CDR3 nucleotides read TGTGCCAGCAGCTTAGTTGCGTACGAGCAGTACTTC. This gives the protein CASSLVAYEQYF. The chain employs TRBV7-9 and TRBJ2-7; D gene uncertain. V shed 1 base and J shed 4 bases, with 5 bases lying between them. From germline, CDR1 is SEHNR and CDR2 FQNEAQ (reference sequence). The CDR3 loop spans 12 amino acids.

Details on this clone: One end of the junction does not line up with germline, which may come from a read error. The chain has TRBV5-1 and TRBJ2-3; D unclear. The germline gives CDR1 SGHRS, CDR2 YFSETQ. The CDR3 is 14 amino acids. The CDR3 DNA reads TGCGCCACCAGCCAGGCACCTAGCACAGATACGCAGTATTTT. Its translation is CATSQAPSTDTQYF.

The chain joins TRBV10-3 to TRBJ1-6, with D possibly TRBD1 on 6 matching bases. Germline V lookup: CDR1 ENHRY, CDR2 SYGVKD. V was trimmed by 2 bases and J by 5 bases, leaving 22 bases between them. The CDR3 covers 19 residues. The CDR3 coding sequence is TGTGCCATCAGTGAGACATACTTGGGGGCCAGGACCGATAATTCACCCCTCCACTTT. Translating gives CAISETYLGARTDNSPLHF.

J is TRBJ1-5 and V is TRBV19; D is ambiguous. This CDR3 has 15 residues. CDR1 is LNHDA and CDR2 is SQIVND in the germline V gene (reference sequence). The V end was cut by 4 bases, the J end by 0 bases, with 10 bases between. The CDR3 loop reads CASSTISSSNQPQHF. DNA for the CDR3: TGTGCCAGTAGTACAATAAGTAGTAGCAATCAGCCCCAGCATTTT.